The 24 T cell receptor beta chains in this list originate from one sample, sequenced in a study of T cells after somatic rescue of genetic block. TCRdb's copy holds only in-frame clones and misses some; the assay was immunoSEQ multiplex PCR. The sample lists roughly 65,000 clones; about 90% were seen once. The sequenced sample was peripheral blood mononuclear cells (PBMCs). These receptor sequences come from a man between 35 and 55 years old.

Only one count was recorded for this clone. The CDR3 here is CASSEGLAWDDNEQFF. As DNA, the CDR3 is TGTGCCAGCAGCGAGGGTCTAGCGTGGGATGACAATGAGCAGTTCTTC. The rearrangement joins TRBV9 to TRBJ2-1; the D gene is possibly TRBD2 (6 bases). The CDR3 is 16 amino acids. Germline values: CDR1 SGDLS, CDR2 YYNGEE. V lost 3 bases, J lost 5 bases, and 18 bases lay in between.

The chain joins TRBV7-9 to TRBJ2-1; no reliable D call. Germline assignment: CDR1 SEHNR and CDR2 FQNEAQ (reference sequence). The CDR3 loop spans 14 amino acids. The ends were cut back, 5 bases at V and 9 bases at J, with 17 bases in the middle. CDR3 coding DNA: TGTGCCAGCAGCGAGACCTCGGGCGATTCTGAGCAGTTCTTC. As protein: CASSETSGDSEQFF.

The rearrangement links TRBV6-1 to TRBJ2-7; no clear D. The CDR3 sequence is 10 residues long. Trimming took off 10 bases at V and 11 bases at J, with 15 bases between the two ends. In germline, CDR1 is MNHNS, CDR2 SASEGT. The DNA of the CDR3 is TGTGCCAACCAAACAAGGACCGAGTACTTC. Protein product: CANQTRTEYF.

The chain uses TRBV5-1 and TRBJ1-2, with D maybe TRBD1 (5 bases). The CDR3 is made up of 15 amino acids. With 0 bases removed from V and 4 bases from J, the gap between germline ends came to 13 bases. Germline loops: CDR1 SGHRS, CDR2 YFSETQ. The CDR3, as DNA: TGCGCCAGCAGCTTGGTCGTAGGGGCTGGCTATGGCTACACCTTC. This codes for CASSLVVGAGYGYTF. The variable domain in full, completed from reference TRBV5-1 and TRBJ1-2, reads KAGVTQTPRYLIKTRGQQVTLSCSPISGHRSVSWYQQTPGQGLQFLFEYFSETQRNKGNFPGRFSGRQFSNSRSEMNVSTLELGDSALYLCASSLVVGAGYGYTFGSGTRLTVV.

The chain employs TRBV2 and TRBJ2-7, with 10 bases identical to TRBD2. The CDR3 extends over 15 amino acids. The germline gives CDR1 SNHLY, CDR2 FYNNEI. V lost 1 base and J lost 2; bases outside the gene matches: 2. CDR3 coding DNA: TGTGCCAGCAGTGAAGAGGGGACTAGCGCCTACGAGCAGTACTTC. The encoded protein is CASSEEGTSAYEQYF.

The V gene is TRBV6-6, the J gene TRBJ2-3; D perhaps matches TRBD2 (6 bases). The CDR3 length is 15 residues. V gave up 0 bases and J gave up 8 bases, with 15 bases separating them. CDR1 and CDR2 from the germline V gene are MNHNY and SVGAGI (reference sequence). CDR3 residues: CASSYSAGSLGTQYF. The CDR3 DNA reads as TGTGCCAGCAGTTACTCGGCGGGGAGCTTAGGTACGCAGTATTTT.

This clone was counted only a few times. The V gene is TRBV27, the J gene TRBJ2-1; D is undetermined. Germline CDR1 MNHEY, CDR2 SMNVEV (reference sequence). Between the trimmed V and J ends, which lost 6 bases and 3 bases, there was a span of 3 bases. The CDR3 has 11 residues. The CDR3 nucleotides read TGTGCCAGCAGACTCTACAATGAGCAGTTCTTC. This encodes CASRLYNEQFF.

This clone was counted once. The CDR3 sequence is CATARTGNYGYTF. CDR3 nucleotide sequence: TGTGCCACAGCCAGGACAGGCAACTATGGCTACACCTTC. The chain has TRBV27 and TRBJ1-2, with 7 nucleotides matching TRBD1. The V gene's germline CDR1 is MNHEY and CDR2 SMNVEV (reference sequence). Losses at the gene ends were 10 bases for V and 2 bases for J; bases not matched to a gene: 7. The CDR3 is 13 residues long.

The V gene is TRBV7-2, the J gene TRBJ2-5; D is uncertain. Trimming took 3 bases from V and 5 from J, leaving 7 bases between them. CDR3 size: 12 residues. The V gene's germline CDR1 is SGHTA and CDR2 FQGNSA. The CDR3 spells CASSFLRETQYF. CDR3 DNA sequence: TGTGCCAGCAGCTTTTTGCGGGAGACCCAGTACTTC.

The CDR3 reads CASSRGGNSYEQYF. The CDR3 DNA follows: TGTGCCAGCAGCCGGGGGGGGAACTCCTACGAGCAGTACTTC. The chain recombines TRBV5-4 with TRBJ2-7; TRBD2 aligns across 8 bases. V lost 4 bases and J lost 0; bases outside the gene matches: 3. Germline-derived CDR1 and CDR2 are SGHNT and YYREEE (reference sequence). This CDR3 is built from 14 residues.

The sample holds a few counts of this clone. The genes are TRBV19 and TRBJ2-2, with unresolved D. The CDR3 spans 14 residues. Trimming stripped 1 base from V and 4 bases from J, with 7 bases between. In germline, CDR1 is LNHDA, CDR2 SQIVND (reference sequence). The CDR3 reads CASSIGAVTGELFF. CDR3 in DNA: TGTGCCAGTAGTATAGGGGCGGTCACCGGGGAGCTGTTTTTT.

The chain links TRBV19 to TRBJ1-2, with D perhaps matching TRBD1 (6 bases). The CDR3 is 14 residues long. Germline lookup yields CDR1 LNHDA and CDR2 SQIVND (reference sequence). The germline V and J ends were trimmed by 3 bases and 5 bases, with 13 bases remaining between them. The chain's CDR3 is CASSIGGGPYGYTF. The DNA for the CDR3 is TGTGCCAGTAGTATCGGCGGGGGGCCATATGGCTACACCTTC.

This chain connects TRBV28 to TRBJ2-7; TRBD2 aligns across 13 bases. Germline lookup yields CDR1 MDHEN and CDR2 SYDVKM. V lost 5 bases to trimming and J lost 4 bases; unmatched junction nucleotides: 11. This CDR3 is 17 amino acids long. CDR3 DNA sequence: TGTGCCAGCAGTCCACTTTCCGGGACTAGCGGGAAGTACGAGCAGTACTTC. Translated: CASSPLSGTSGKYEQYF.

This chain joins TRBV6-1 and TRBJ2-5; 12 bases are a match to TRBD2. CDR1 MNHNS and CDR2 SASEGT come from the germline V gene. The CDR3 is 16 residues long. J was trimmed by 5 bases and V by 1 base; bases with no gene match: 5. This CDR3 is CASSEGPSGGAETQYF. The CDR3, as DNA: TGTGCCAGCAGTGAAGGTCCTAGCGGGGGGGCGGAGACCCAGTACTTC.

The gene calls are TRBV28 and TRBJ1-3; 7 bases are a match to TRBD1. Germline V gene lookup returns CDR1 MDHEN and CDR2 SYDVKM. V lost 11 bases, J lost 5 bases, and 3 bases stayed unmatched. CDR3 size: 11 residues. CDR3 sequence reads: CASRGRNTIYF. CDR3 nucleotides: TGTGCCTCCAGGGGGAGAAACACCATATATTTT.

The chain couples TRBV6-1 to TRBJ2-7, with D perhaps TRBD1 (5 bases). Germline V gives CDR1 MNHNS, CDR2 SASEGT. Deletions cut 3 bases from V and 1 base from J, with 10 bases between. The CDR3 is 14 amino acids. The DNA of the CDR3 is TGTGCCAGCAGTGACCTCCAGGGATCCTACGAGCAGTACTTC. This codes for CASSDLQGSYEQYF.

The chain combines TRBV27 with TRBJ1-1; D call uncertain. V lost 3 bases and J lost 1, with 9 bases in between. The CDR3 spans 14 residues. Germline V gene data show CDR1 as MNHEY and CDR2 as SMNVEV (reference sequence). The CDR3 sequence is CASSLTRWNTEAFF. In DNA form, the CDR3 reads TGTGCCAGCAGTTTGACAAGGTGGAACACTGAAGCTTTCTTT.

The chain links TRBV5-1 to TRBJ2-7; TRBD2 is a possible D gene (6 bases). The V end was cut by 0 bases, the J end by 2 bases, with 12 bases between. From germline, CDR1 is SGHRS and CDR2 YFSETQ. The CDR3 is 15 amino acids. CDR3 coding DNA: TGCGCCAGCAGCTTGGGACTAGTTTCCCCCTACGAGCAGTACTTC. Its protein product is CASSLGLVSPYEQYF.

This clone was seen once. The chain is built from TRBV7-8 and TRBJ2-1; no clear D. Per germline, CDR1 SGHVS and CDR2 FQNEAQ. The CDR3 is 14 residues long. V was cut by 4 bases and J by 1 base, with 8 bases left in between. CDR3 region: CASSSLWSYNEQFF. For the CDR3, the DNA is TGTGCCAGCAGCTCCCTTTGGTCCTACAATGAGCAGTTCTTC.

This chain links TRBV11-3 with TRBJ1-1; D is ambiguous. CDR1 and CDR2 (germline): SGHNT, YENEEA. The CDR3 length is 13 residues. V shed 5 bases and J shed 4 bases, with 11 bases lying between them. CDR3 region: CASSPSASTEAFF. CDR3 nucleotide sequence: TGTGCCAGCAGCCCATCGGCGTCCACTGAAGCTTTCTTT.

The J gene is TRBJ2-4, the V gene TRBV11-2; the match to TRBD1 covers 8 bases. Trimming removed 4 bases from V and 11 bases from J; junction bases left unmatched: 7. The CDR3 consists of 13 residues. In germline, CDR1 is SGHAT, CDR2 FQNNGV. For the CDR3, the DNA is TGTGCCAGCAGCTACTCCGACAGGGGAGTTCAGTACTTC. The encoded protein is CASSYSDRGVQYF.

V is TRBV7-3 and J is TRBJ2-5; the match to TRBD2 covers 8 bases. From germline, CDR1 is SGHTA and CDR2 FQGTGA. J lost 1 base, V lost 2 bases, and 0 bases had no gene match. The CDR3 runs to 14 residues. The CDR3, as DNA: TGTGCCAGCAGCTTAGCGGGGGGCCAAGAGACCCAGTACTTC. This translates into CASSLAGGQETQYF.

The chain employs TRBV19 and TRBJ1-1; 7 positions agree with TRBD1. V shed 5 bases and J 1 base; nucleotides not matched to a gene: 7. The germline V gene has CDR1 LNHDA and CDR2 SQIVND (reference sequence). The CDR3 contains 15 residues. The CDR3 region has the DNA TGTGCCAGTAGTGTTTCCGGGACAGAGAACACTGAAGCTTTCTTT. This translates into CASSVSGTENTEAFF. The whole variable domain, filled in from reference TRBV19 and TRBJ1-1, reads DGGITQSPKYLFRKEGQNVTLSCEQNLNHDAMYWYRQDPGQGLRLIYYSQIVNDFQKGDIAEGYSVSREKKESFPLTVTSAQKNPTAFYLCASSVSGTENTEAFFGQGTRLTVV.

The chain employs TRBV6-1 and TRBJ1-1; the D is unclear. Germline loops: CDR1 MNHNS, CDR2 SASEGT. V shed 5 bases and J shed 8 bases, with 12 bases lying between them. CDR3 length equals 12 residues. The CDR3 reads CASSLDSREAFF. The CDR3 DNA reads as TGTGCCAGCAGTCTCGATTCCCGGGAAGCTTTCTTT.